This T cell receptor (beta chain) stems from a study of blood T cell repertoires in COVID-19. Study-level information: Samples of COVID-19 (acute and convalescent) were obtained from the United States, Italy and Spain. In each case, the material was cDNA or gDNA derived from T cells, B-cell-depleted T cells, or PBMCs.

Which cohort a participant joined came from the clinical history participants gave. Clones were read by immunoSEQ multiplex PCR, and TCRdb kept only the in-frame ones, dropping some. The repertoire holds roughly 200,000 clones, 75% to 90% seen once, with under 8% in the top ten. The sequencing input was PBMCs or T cells enriched from blood (not recorded which). The TCR originated in a man in his forties who had recovered from COVID-19.

The CDR3 nucleotides are TGTGCCAGCAGACCGACAGGCCTTAATGAAAAACTGTTTTTT. As protein: CASRPTGLNEKLFF. The chain links TRBV6-5 to TRBJ1-4; maybe TRBD1 (6 bases). CDR3 length: 14 amino acids. CDR1 is MNHEY, CDR2 SVGAGI, per germline. V gave up 6 bases and J gave up 4 bases, with 12 bases separating them.